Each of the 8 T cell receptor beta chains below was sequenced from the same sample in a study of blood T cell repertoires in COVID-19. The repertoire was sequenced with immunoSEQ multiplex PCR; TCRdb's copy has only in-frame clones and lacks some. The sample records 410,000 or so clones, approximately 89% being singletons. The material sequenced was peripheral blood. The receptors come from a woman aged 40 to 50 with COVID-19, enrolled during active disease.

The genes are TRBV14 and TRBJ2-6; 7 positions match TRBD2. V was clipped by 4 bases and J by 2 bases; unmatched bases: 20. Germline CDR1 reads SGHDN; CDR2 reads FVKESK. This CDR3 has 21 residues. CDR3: CASSPTRKTSRVGPGANVLTF. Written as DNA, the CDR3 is TGTGCCAGCAGCCCTACAAGAAAGACTAGCCGAGTTGGGCCTGGGGCCAACGTCCTGACTTTC. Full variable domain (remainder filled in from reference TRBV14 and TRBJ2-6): EAGVTQFPSHSVIEKGQTVTLRCDPISGHDNLYWYRRVMGKEIKFLLHFVKESKQDESGMPNNRFLAERTGGTYSTLKVQPAELEDSGVYFCASSPTRKTSRVGPGANVLTFGAGSRLTVL.

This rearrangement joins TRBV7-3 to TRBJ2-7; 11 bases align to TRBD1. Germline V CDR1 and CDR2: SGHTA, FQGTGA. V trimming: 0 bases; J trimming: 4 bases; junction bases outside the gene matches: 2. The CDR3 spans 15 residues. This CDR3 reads CASSLTGTGGYEQYF. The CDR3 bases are TGTGCCAGCAGCTTAACTGGGACAGGGGGGTACGAGCAGTACTTC.

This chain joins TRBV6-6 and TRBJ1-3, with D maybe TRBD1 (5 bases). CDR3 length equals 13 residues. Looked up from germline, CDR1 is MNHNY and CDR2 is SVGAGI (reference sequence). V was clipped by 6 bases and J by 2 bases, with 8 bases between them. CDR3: CASSPGTGNTIYF. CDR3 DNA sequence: TGTGCCAGCAGCCCAGGGACTGGAAACACCATATATTTT.

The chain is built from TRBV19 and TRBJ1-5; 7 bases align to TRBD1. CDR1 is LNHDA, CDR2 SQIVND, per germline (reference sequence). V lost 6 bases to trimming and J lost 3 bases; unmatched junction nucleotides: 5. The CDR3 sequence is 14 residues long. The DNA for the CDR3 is TGTGCCAGTAGAAAGACAGGGTTCAATCAGCCCCAGCATTTT. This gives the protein CASRKTGFNQPQHF.

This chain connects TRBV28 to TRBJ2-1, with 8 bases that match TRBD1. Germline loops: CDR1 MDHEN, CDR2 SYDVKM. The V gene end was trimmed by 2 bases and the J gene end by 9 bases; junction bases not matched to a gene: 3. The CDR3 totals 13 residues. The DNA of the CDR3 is TGTGCCAGCAGTTTAGGGACAGGCGTTGAGCAGTTCTTC. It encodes CASSLGTGVEQFF. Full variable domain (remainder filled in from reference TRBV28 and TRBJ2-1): DVKVTQSSRYLVKRTGEKVFLECVQDMDHENMFWYRQDPGLGLRLIYFSYDVKMKEKGDIPEGYSVSREKKERFSLILESASTNQTSMYLCASSLGTGVEQFFGPGTRLTVL.

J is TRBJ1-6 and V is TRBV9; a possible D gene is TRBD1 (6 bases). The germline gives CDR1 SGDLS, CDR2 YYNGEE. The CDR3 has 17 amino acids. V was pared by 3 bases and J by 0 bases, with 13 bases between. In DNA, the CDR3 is TGTGCCAGCAGCGGTGGGACACCTAGCTCCTATAATTCACCCCTCCACTTT. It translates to CASSGGTPSSYNSPLHF.

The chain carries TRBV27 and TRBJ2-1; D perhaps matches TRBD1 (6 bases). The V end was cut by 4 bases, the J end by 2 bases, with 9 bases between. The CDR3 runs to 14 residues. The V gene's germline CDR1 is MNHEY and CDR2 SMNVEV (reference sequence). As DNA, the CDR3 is TGTGCCAGCAGTTATTGGACAGCCTACAATGAGCAGTTCTTC. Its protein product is CASSYWTAYNEQFF.

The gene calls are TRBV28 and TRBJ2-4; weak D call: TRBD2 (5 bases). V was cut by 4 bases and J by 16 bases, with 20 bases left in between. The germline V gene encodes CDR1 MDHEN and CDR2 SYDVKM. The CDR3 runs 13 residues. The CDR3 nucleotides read TGTGCCAGCAGTTCAAGCCTCGGAGGAGTTGGTTACTTC. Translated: CASSSSLGGVGYF. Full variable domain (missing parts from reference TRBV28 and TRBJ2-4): DVKVTQSSRYLVKRTGEKVFLECVQDMDHENMFWYRQDPGLGLRLIYFSYDVKMKEKGDIPEGYSVSREKKERFSLILESASTNQTSMYLCASSSSLGGVGYFGAGTRLSVL.